Below, 18 T cell receptor beta chains from the same sample are listed, as sequenced in a study of blood T cell repertoires in COVID-19. The assay was immunoSEQ multiplex PCR, and TCRdb's table has in-frame clones only and misses some. Of 150,000 or so clones in the sample, 80% to 90% were seen once. The sequenced sample was peripheral blood. These receptors were obtained from a man aged 60-69 years with active or convalescent COVID-19.

The sample holds a few counts of this clone. The chain couples TRBV7-9 to TRBJ1-2, with TRBD1 as a possible D gene (5 bases). This CDR3 spans 13 amino acids. The V end lost 5 bases, the J end lost 1 base, and 8 bases lay between the germline ends. Germline V gene lookup returns CDR1 SEHNR and CDR2 FQNEAQ (reference sequence). The CDR3 coding sequence is TGTGCCAGCAGCCCACAGGATAACTATGGCTACACCTTC. It yields the protein CASSPQDNYGYTF.

This clone was counted between two and nine times. V is TRBV4-2 and J is TRBJ1-1; perhaps TRBD1 as D (6 bases). CDR1 LGHNA and CDR2 YNFKEQ come from the germline V gene. V was shortened by 6 bases and J by 0 bases, with 14 bases between the two germline ends. The CDR3 length is 15 residues. CDR3 nucleotide sequence: TGTGCCAGCAGGGAGACGGGACAACTGAACACTGAAGCTTTCTTT. Amino acid sequence: CASRETGQLNTEAFF.

The chain uses TRBV29-1 and TRBJ1-1, with D maybe TRBD1 (6 bases). The CDR3 has 13 residues. With 7 bases removed from V and 5 bases from J, the gap between germline ends came to 17 bases. From germline, CDR1 is SQVTM and CDR2 ANQGSEA. The CDR3 nucleotides read TGCAGCGGCGGTCCACAGGGAAGTACTGAAGCTTTCTTT. This gives the protein CSGGPQGSTEAFF.

The chain carries TRBV5-1 and TRBJ2-1; 11 bases match TRBD2. The CDR3 length is 14 residues. After removal of 4 bases from V and 9 bases from J, the junction contained 6 bases not matched to a gene. Germline V gene sequence: CDR1 SGHRS, CDR2 YFSETQ. CDR3 sequence (DNA): TGCGCCAGCAGCGTTAGCGGGGGGGCCCCTGAGCAGTTCTTC. Translated: CASSVSGGAPEQFF.

The rearrangement joins TRBV5-6 to TRBJ1-3; 8 positions agree with TRBD1. J was trimmed by 4 bases and V by 4 bases; bases with no gene match: 10. CDR1 SGHDT and CDR2 YYEEEE come from the germline V gene. The CDR3 totals 16 residues. The CDR3, as DNA: TGTGCCAGCAGCCTCCAAACAGGGGGATTCGGAAACACCATATATTTT. Protein product: CASSLQTGGFGNTIYF.

The gene calls are TRBV24-1 and TRBJ2-3; 7 bases fit TRBD1. The CDR3 covers 15 residues. Germline loops: CDR1 KGHDR, CDR2 SFDVKD. The J segment lost 0 bases and the V segment lost 4 bases, leaving 3 bases of the junction unmatched. CDR3 in DNA: TGTGCCACCAGTGACTTGACAGGGAGCACAGATACGCAGTATTTT. Protein product: CATSDLTGSTDTQYF.

The chain combines TRBV7-2 with TRBJ2-7, with a weak D call TRBD2 (6 bases). This CDR3 is 15 amino acids long. Germline values: CDR1 SGHTA, CDR2 FQGNSA. Trimming shortened V by 1 base and J by 4 bases, and 14 bases separated the two germline ends. The CDR3 region has the DNA TGTGCCAGCAGCTTAGGTGGGGGGAATAAGTACGAGCAGTACTTC. It translates to CASSLGGGNKYEQYF.

The J gene is TRBJ2-2, the V gene TRBV7-9; 7 bases align to TRBD2. Trimming took 7 bases from V and 1 from J; bases not matched to a gene: 6. This CDR3 spans 15 amino acids. The germline V gene has CDR1 SEHNR and CDR2 FQNEAQ (reference sequence). DNA of the CDR3: TGTGCCAGCACGTTCGCGGGAGTGAACACCGGGGAGCTGTTTTTT. This encodes CASTFAGVNTGELFF.

The rearrangement links TRBV2 to TRBJ2-7; 7 bases are shared with TRBD2. Per the germline V gene, CDR1 is SNHLY and CDR2 is FYNNEI. Germline trimming cut 3 bases from V and 7 bases from J; bases unmatched to any gene: 9. This CDR3 contains 14 residues. The CDR3: CASSDVVQGGEQYF. CDR3 sequence (DNA): TGTGCCAGCAGTGACGTGGTGCAGGGAGGGGAGCAGTACTTC. Full variable domain (rest looked up from reference TRBV2 and TRBJ2-7): EPEVTQTPSHQVTQMGQEVILRCVPISNHLYFYWYRQILGQKVEFLVSFYNNEISEKSEIFDDQFSVERPDGSNFTLKIRSTKLEDSAMYFCASSDVVQGGEQYFGPGTRLTVT.

This rearrangement joins TRBV7-3 to TRBJ1-1; possibly TRBD1 for D (5 bases). V dropped 4 bases and J dropped 1 base, with 16 bases sitting between them. In germline, CDR1 is SGHTA, CDR2 FQGTGA. This CDR3 has 16 residues. The CDR3, as DNA: TGTGCCAGCAGCTCCCCGCCCGGGGGGAGGAACACTGAAGCTTTCTTT. Amino acids: CASSSPPGGRNTEAFF.

The chain links TRBV7-9 to TRBJ2-1, with D perhaps matching TRBD2 (6 bases). The CDR3 covers 14 residues. Germline V gene sequence: CDR1 SEHNR, CDR2 FQNEAQ (reference sequence). Trimming pared 1 base from V and 7 bases from J, leaving 11 bases between. CDR3 amino acids: CASSLVRELNEQFF. DNA of the CDR3: TGTGCCAGCAGCTTAGTACGGGAGTTGAATGAGCAGTTCTTC.

This chain uses TRBV6-2 or TRBV6-3 with TRBJ1-6; unclear D gene. CDR3 length: 12 residues. Trimming took off 6 bases at V and 9 bases at J, with 9 bases between the two ends. Germline CDR1 MNHEY, CDR2 SVGEGT. This CDR3 is CASRPQRSPLHF. CDR3 DNA: TGTGCCAGCAGACCTCAGCGTTCACCCCTCCACTTT.

This chain joins TRBV28 and TRBJ2-7; 9 bases are shared with TRBD2. Germline CDR1 reads MDHEN; CDR2 reads SYDVKM. With V trimmed by 2 bases and J by 9 bases, 2 bases remained unmatched. CDR3 length equals 12 residues. The CDR3 DNA reads TGTGCCAGCAGTTTAGGTAGCGGGAGGCAGTACTTC. Translation: CASSLGSGRQYF.

V is TRBV28 and J is TRBJ1-1, with a weak D call TRBD1 (5 bases). Trimming took off 5 bases at V and 6 bases at J, with 16 bases between the two ends. Germline CDR1 reads MDHEN; CDR2 reads SYDVKM. This CDR3 spans 14 amino acids. The CDR3 region has the DNA TGTGCCAGCAGTCAAGGGGCCCTACCCCCTGAAGCTTTCTTT. It codes for CASSQGALPPEAFF.

This clone was detected only a few times. V and J are TRBV2 and TRBJ2-1, with 9 positions matching TRBD1. V was clipped by 3 bases and J by 7 bases; unmatched bases: 7. CDR3 length equals 15 residues. The V gene's germline CDR1 is SNHLY and CDR2 FYNNEI. CDR3 loop: CASSDNRGRGNEQFF. CDR3 bases: TGTGCCAGCAGTGATAACAGGGGGCGCGGGAATGAGCAGTTCTTC. Full variable domain (missing parts from reference TRBV2 and TRBJ2-1): EPEVTQTPSHQVTQMGQEVILRCVPISNHLYFYWYRQILGQKVEFLVSFYNNEISEKSEIFDDQFSVERPDGSNFTLKIRSTKLEDSAMYFCASSDNRGRGNEQFFGPGTRLTVL.

This chain links TRBV3-1 (or the pseudogene TRBV3-2) with TRBJ1-5; a possible D gene is TRBD1 (5 bases). The CDR3 spans 13 residues. The V gene's germline CDR1 is LGHDT and CDR2 YNNKEL (reference sequence). V lost 5 bases to trimming and J lost 4 bases, with 9 bases between them. CDR3: CASSGGGNQPQHF. The CDR3 nucleotides are TGTGCCAGCAGCGGGGGAGGGAATCAGCCCCAGCATTTT.

V gene TRBV7-8 combines with J gene TRBJ1-3; D is perhaps TRBD1 (6 bases). The V end was cut by 1 base, the J end by 4 bases, with 17 bases between. CDR3 length: 17 residues. Germline V lookup: CDR1 SGHVS, CDR2 FQNEAQ. CDR3 residues: CASSLVGGPRAGNTIYF. The CDR3 bases are TGTGCCAGCAGCTTAGTTGGGGGCCCTAGGGCAGGAAACACCATATATTTT.

This sequence joins TRBV2 and TRBJ2-5; no definite D call. CDR1 is SNHLY and CDR2 is FYNNEI in the germline V gene. V was cut by 3 bases and J by 2 bases, with 7 bases left in between. The CDR3 is 13 amino acids. The CDR3 region is CASSDGIQETQYF. In nucleotides, the CDR3 is TGTGCCAGCAGTGACGGTATACAAGAGACCCAGTACTTC. The complete variable domain, with remaining parts taken from reference TRBV2 and TRBJ2-5, reads EPEVTQTPSHQVTQMGQEVILRCVPISNHLYFYWYRQILGQKVEFLVSFYNNEISEKSEIFDDQFSVERPDGSNFTLKIRSTKLEDSAMYFCASSDGIQETQYFGPGTRLLVL.